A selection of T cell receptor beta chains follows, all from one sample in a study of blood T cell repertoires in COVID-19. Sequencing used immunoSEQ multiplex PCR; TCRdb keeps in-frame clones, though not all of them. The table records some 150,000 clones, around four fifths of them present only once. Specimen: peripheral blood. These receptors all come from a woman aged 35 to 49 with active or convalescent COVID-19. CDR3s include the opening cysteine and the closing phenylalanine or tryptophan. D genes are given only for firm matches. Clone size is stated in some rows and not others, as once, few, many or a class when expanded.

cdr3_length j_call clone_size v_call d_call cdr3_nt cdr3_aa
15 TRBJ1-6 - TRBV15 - TGTGCCACCAGCAAGTCGGGAGGGAAGAATTCACCCCTCCACTTT CATSKSGGKNSPLHF
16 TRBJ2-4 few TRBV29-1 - TGCAGCGTTGAAGGGGGGGTGGCGGGACAGCGAAACATTCAGTACTTC CSVEGGVAGQRNIQYF
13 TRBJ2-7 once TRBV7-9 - TGTGCCAGCAGCCGGGGAGAGATCTACGAGCAGTACTTC CASSRGEIYEQYF
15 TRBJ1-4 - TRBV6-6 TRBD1 TGTGCCAGCAGTTATCCCGGGACAGGGTATGAAAAACTGTTTTTT CASSYPGTGYEKLFF
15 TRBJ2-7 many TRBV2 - TGTGCCAGCAAACTCGACAGGGGAGGGTCCTACGAGCAGTACTTC CASKLDRGGSYEQYF
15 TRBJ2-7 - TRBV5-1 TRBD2 TGCGCCAGCAGCTTGGGCGGACTAGCGGGTTACGAGCAGTACTTC CASSLGGLAGYEQYF
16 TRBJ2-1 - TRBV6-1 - TGTGCCAGCAGTGAATATCACAGCACATCTTACAATGAGCAGTTCTTC CASSEYHSTSYNEQFF
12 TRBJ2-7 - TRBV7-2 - TGTGCCAGCAGCCGGGCGGGCTACGAGCAGTACTTC CASSRAGYEQYF
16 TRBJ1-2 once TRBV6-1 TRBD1 TGTGCCAGCAGTGGATTTCCGGGACAGGGATCCTATGGCTACACCTTC CASSGFPGQGSYGYTF
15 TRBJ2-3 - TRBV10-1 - TGCGCCAGCAGTGAAGCCTATTCGGGCACAGATACGCAGTATTTT CASSEAYSGTDTQYF
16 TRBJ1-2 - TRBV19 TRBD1 TGTGCCAGTAGACTACCTCAAAACGGACAGGAGAACGGCTACACCTTC CASRLPQNGQENGYTF
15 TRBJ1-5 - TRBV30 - TGTGCCTGGAGTGTGGGCAGGGGCGGCAATCAGCCCCAGCATTTT CAWSVGRGGNQPQHF
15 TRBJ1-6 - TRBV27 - TGTGCCAGCAGTTATGCAGGGTTCTCTAATTCACCCCTCCACTTT CASSYAGFSNSPLHF
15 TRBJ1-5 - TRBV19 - TGTGCCAGTATTTCGGGAAACCCGGGGAATCAGCCCCAGCATTTT CASISGNPGNQPQHF
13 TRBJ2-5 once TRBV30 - TGTGCCTGGAGTAAGGGAGTGGGTGAGACCCAGTACTTC CAWSKGVGETQYF
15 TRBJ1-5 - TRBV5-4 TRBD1 TGTGCCAGCAGCATGGGACAGGGTCGCAATCAGCCCCAGCATTTT CASSMGQGRNQPQHF
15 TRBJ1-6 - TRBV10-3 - TGTGCCATCAGTGAACACGAGGGGGGGAATTCACCCCTCCACTTT CAISEHEGGNSPLHF
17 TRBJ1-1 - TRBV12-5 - TGTGCTAGTGGTTTGGCTATCGGGGGTGGATTGAACACTGAAGCTTTCTTT CASGLAIGGGLNTEAFF
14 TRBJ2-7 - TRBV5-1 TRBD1 TGCGCCAGCAGCTCCCGACAGGGGCTCCACGAGCAGTACTTC CASSSRQGLHEQYF
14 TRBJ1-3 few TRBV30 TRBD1 TGTGCCTGGGGGACAGGGGGCTTCGGAAACACCATATATTTT CAWGTGGFGNTIYF
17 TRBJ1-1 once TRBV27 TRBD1 TGTGCCAGCAGTTTCTCTATCCCGACAGGGGGACAAACTGAAGCTTTCTTT CASSFSIPTGGQTEAFF
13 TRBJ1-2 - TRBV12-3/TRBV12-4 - TGTGCCAGCAGTTTGGCAGGGGCCTATGGCTACACCTTC CASSLAGAYGYTF
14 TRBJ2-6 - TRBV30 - TGTGCCTGGGCGAGGGTGTCCGGGGCCAACGTCCTGACTTTC CAWARVSGANVLTF
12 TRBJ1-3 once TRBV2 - TGTGCCAGCAGTGAAGTTAGAAACACCATATATTTT CASSEVRNTIYF
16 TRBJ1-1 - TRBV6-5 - TGTGCCAGCAGTTACCCACCGTCACAGAGGAACACTGAAGCTTTCTTT CASSYPPSQRNTEAFF
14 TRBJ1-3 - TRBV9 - TGTGCCAGCAGCGTAGGGGGGCCCGGAAACACCATATATTTT CASSVGGPGNTIYF
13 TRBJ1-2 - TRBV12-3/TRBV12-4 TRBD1 TGTGCCAGCAGTCCTGACAGGGTCCATGGCTACACCTTC CASSPDRVHGYTF
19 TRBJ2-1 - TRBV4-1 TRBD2 TGCGCCAGCAGCCAAGATGGGGATTTTAGCGGGGGGATGAATAATGAGCAGTTCTTC CASSQDGDFSGGMNNEQFF
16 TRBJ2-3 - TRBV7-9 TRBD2 TGTGCCAGCAGCTTGACTAGCGGGAGGGCCGGTAATACGCAGTATTTT CASSLTSGRAGNTQYF
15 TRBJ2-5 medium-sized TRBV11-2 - TGTGCCAGCACCCTTAATAAAGGGGCCGAGGAGACCCAGTACTTC CASTLNKGAEETQYF
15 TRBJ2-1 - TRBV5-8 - TGTGCCAGCAGCTTGGGGCTAGCTACCTACAATGAGCAGTTCTTC CASSLGLATYNEQFF
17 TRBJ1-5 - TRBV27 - TGTGCCAGCAGTTTATCGATGAACAGTTATAGCAATCAGCCCCAGCATTTT CASSLSMNSYSNQPQHF
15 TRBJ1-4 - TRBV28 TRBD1 TGTGCCAGCAGTCCAATGACAGGGTATCGTGAAAAACTGTTTTTT CASSPMTGYREKLFF
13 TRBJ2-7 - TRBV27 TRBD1 TGTGCCAGCAGTTTGGACAGGCTATACGAGCAGTACTTC CASSLDRLYEQYF
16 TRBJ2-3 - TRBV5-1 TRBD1 TGCGCCAGCAGCTGGGGGGACAGGGCGAGGGCAGATACGCAGTATTTT CASSWGDRARADTQYF
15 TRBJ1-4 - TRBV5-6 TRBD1 TGTGCCAGCAGGGCCGCCGGGACAGGGAATGAAAAACTGTTTTTT CASRAAGTGNEKLFF
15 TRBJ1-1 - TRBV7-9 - TGTGCCAGCAGCTTAGAGGTTGTTCGGGTTGGAGAAGCTTTCTTT CASSLEVVRVGEAFF
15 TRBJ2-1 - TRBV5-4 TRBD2 TGTGCCAGCAGCCAGCCAGCGGGAGGCGTCAATGAGCAGTTCTTC CASSQPAGGVNEQFF
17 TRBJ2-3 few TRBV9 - TGTGCCAGCAGCGTAGAGATCGGGGGGCGTGGGACAGATACGCAGTATTTT CASSVEIGGRGTDTQYF
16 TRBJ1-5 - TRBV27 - TGTGCCAGCAGTTTGGCGGTAACCGCCGCCAATCAGCCCCAGCATTTT CASSLAVTAANQPQHF
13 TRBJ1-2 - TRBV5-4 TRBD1 TGTGCCAGCAGCTTAGAGGGGGCTTATGGCTACACCTTC CASSLEGAYGYTF
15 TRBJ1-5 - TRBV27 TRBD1 TGTGCCAGCAGTTCAACAGGGGAATGGAATCAGCCCCAGCATTTT CASSSTGEWNQPQHF
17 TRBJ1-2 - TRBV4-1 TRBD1 TGCGCCAGCAGCCAAGAAAGACAGGGAACCCGATACTATGGCTACACCTTC CASSQERQGTRYYGYTF
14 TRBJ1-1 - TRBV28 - TGTGCCAGCAGTGTAACAGGTTCAAGAACTGAAGCTTTCTTT CASSVTGSRTEAFF
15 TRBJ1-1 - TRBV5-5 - TGTGCCAGCAGCCCAAGCGGGACGACGAACACTGAAGCTTTCTTT CASSPSGTTNTEAFF
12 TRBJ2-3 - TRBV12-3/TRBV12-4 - TGTGCCAGCAGCTCCACCCGGGATACGCAGTATTTT CASSSTRDTQYF
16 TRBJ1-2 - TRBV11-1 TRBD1 TGTGCCAGCAGCCGGCCCCCGGCAGGGGGAGACTATGGCTACACCTTC CASSRPPAGGDYGYTF
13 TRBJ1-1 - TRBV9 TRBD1 TGTGCCAGCAGCGCCGGGACAGGGGGGGAAGCTTTCTTT CASSAGTGGEAFF
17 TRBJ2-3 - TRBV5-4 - TGTGCCAGCAGCCCACCACCGGGACAAAAAAGCGAAGATACGCAGTATTTT CASSPPPGQKSEDTQYF
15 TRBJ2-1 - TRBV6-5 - TGTGCCAGCAGTCCCTCCCCGGGACACTCGAATGAGCAGTTCTTC CASSPSPGHSNEQFF
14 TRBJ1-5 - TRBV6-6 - TGTGCCAGCATGGTACTCTGGGGGGGTCAGCCCCAGCATTTT CASMVLWGGQPQHF
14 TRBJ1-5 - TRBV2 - TGTGCCAGCAGTGAAGAGGTCAGGGGCCAGCCCCAGCATTTT CASSEEVRGQPQHF
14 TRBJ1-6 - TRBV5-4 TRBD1 TGTGCCAGCAGGAGACAGGGGTATAATTCACCCCTCCACTTT CASRRQGYNSPLHF
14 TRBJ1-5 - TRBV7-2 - TGTGCCAGCAGCCCCTGGCCCAGCAATCAGCCCCAGCATTTT CASSPWPSNQPQHF
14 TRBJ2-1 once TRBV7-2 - TGTGCCAGCACCCTATACGGCTCCTACAATGAGCAGTTCTTC CASTLYGSYNEQFF